This TCR beta chain was identified during a study of cytomegalovirus exposure and HLA in healthy donors. Study as a whole: The early release's HLA-typed donors yielded 65 million to 85 million unique TCRs. Researchers found that around 80% of a few hundred genotyped donors fell within the Caucasian-associated ancestry cluster. Overall study findings and caveats: Later analysis identified about 17,000 TCR beta sequences associated with HLA alleles, using a false discovery rate threshold of 0.05. Across donors, presence/absence analyses took sequencing depth to be roughly uniform.

Concerning this clone itself: Its antigen remains unknown.

The PCR employed 60 Vbeta primers together with 13 Jbeta primers. Produced via immunoSEQ multiplex PCR; TCRdb's table is partial and in-frame only. The table has some 90,000 clones, around 80% seen once. The CDR3 is 17 amino acids. The trim removed 5 bases at V and 3 bases at J, leaving 13 bases unmatched. Per germline, CDR1 LNHDA and CDR2 SQIVND (reference sequence). The chain has TRBV19 and TRBJ2-5; 9 positions match TRBD2. Sequencing was performed on PBMCs. The source is a man under 40 in good health and CMV-seronegative. The CDR3 protein is CASSRYGLAMSEETQYF. As DNA, the CDR3 is TGTGCCAGTAGTCGATATGGACTAGCGATGTCGGAAGAGACCCAGTACTTC.